This T cell receptor beta chain was identified in a study of blood T cell repertoires in COVID-19. Study details: Both acute and convalescent COVID-19 samples were obtained from the United States, Italy and Spain. Nucleic acid was either cDNA or gDNA, and it came from T cells, B-cell-depleted T cells, or PBMCs.

The CDR3 extends over 16 amino acids. V was pared by 2 bases and J by 2 bases, with 5 bases of the junction left unmatched. Germline V gives CDR1 KGHSH, CDR2 LQKENI. Methods used by the authors: Estimation of nucleated cell counts was performed using reference gene primer amplification. Sequenced by immunoSEQ multiplex PCR; TCRdb stores in-frame clones only, minus some. That table furnishes V, J and clone size, whereas the DNA furnished D and trimming. The data hold more than 300,000 clones, with more than 70% observed a single time. The chain is built from TRBV18 and TRBJ1-5, with 8 bases lining up with TRBD1. The receptor comes from a woman aged 50 to 60 with acute or convalescent COVID-19. Sequencing used peripheral blood. For the CDR3, the DNA is TGTGCCAGCTCACCAAAGTCAGGGGGCGGCAATCAGCCCCAGCATTTT. Translating it yields CASSPKSGGGNQPQHF.